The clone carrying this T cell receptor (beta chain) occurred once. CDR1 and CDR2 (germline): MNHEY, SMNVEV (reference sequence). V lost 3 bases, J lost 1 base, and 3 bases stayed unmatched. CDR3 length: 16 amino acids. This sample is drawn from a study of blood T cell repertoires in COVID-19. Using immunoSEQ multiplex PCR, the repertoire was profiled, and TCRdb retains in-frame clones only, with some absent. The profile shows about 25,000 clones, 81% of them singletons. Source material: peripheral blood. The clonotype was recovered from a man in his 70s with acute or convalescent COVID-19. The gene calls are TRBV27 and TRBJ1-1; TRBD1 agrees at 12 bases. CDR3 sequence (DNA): TGTGCCAGCAGTTTGGGGACAGGGGGCCCGAACACTGAAGCTTTCTTT. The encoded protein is CASSLGTGGPNTEAFF.